Included here is one T cell receptor beta chain sequence, with context. The data were obtained in a study of human T cells and chemical hapten exposure. The time point here: patch test 3, about 24 weeks after DPC sensitization. The treatment denotes: therapeutic diphenylcyclopropenone sensitization with weekly scalp DPC. TCRdb processed the RACE reads anew with MiXCR; each CDR3 protein has one entry. The sample records around 110,000 distinct CDR3 sequences, around 11% being singletons. The starting material was whole blood, obtained in connection with sensitization to the hapten diphenylcyclopropenone (DPC). This sequence was found in a woman in her forties or fifties with alopecia areata. Some clones in this sample may be carry-over from other donors' samples.

For the CDR3, the DNA is TGTGCCAGCAGGGGGACTAGCGGGGGCCGAAGAATCGATGAGCAGTTCTTC. Translated: CASRGTSGGRRIDEQFF. The V gene is TRBV7-6, the J gene TRBJ2-1, with TRBD2 matching over 14 bases. Per germline, CDR1 SGHVS and CDR2 FNYEAQ. V was clipped by 6 bases and J by 8 bases; unmatched bases: 12. The CDR3 loop spans 17 amino acids.